The next 9 T cell receptor beta chains were all read from a single sample in a study of T cell changes during pregnancy in multiple sclerosis. The assay was immunoSEQ multiplex PCR, and TCRdb's table has in-frame clones only and misses some. The profile shows under 120,000 clones, about nine tenths of them singletons. The sequencing used peripheral blood, collected after pregnancy. The receptors derive from a female donor with multiple sclerosis, enrolled in a pregnancy study.

The V call is TRBV5-1, the J call TRBJ2-5; D possibly corresponds to TRBD1 (5 bases). Germline CDR1 is SGHRS and CDR2 is YFSETQ. Trimming pared 1 base from V and 5 bases from J, leaving 9 bases between. This CDR3 spans 13 amino acids. CDR3 amino acids: CASSLTGEETQYF. The CDR3 DNA sequence: TGCGCCAGCAGCTTGACAGGAGAGGAGACCCAGTACTTC. Full variable domain (missing parts from reference TRBV5-1 and TRBJ2-5): KAGVTQTPRYLIKTRGQQVTLSCSPISGHRSVSWYQQTPGQGLQFLFEYFSETQRNKGNFPGRFSGRQFSNSRSEMNVSTLELGDSALYLCASSLTGEETQYFGPGTRLLVL.

The rearrangement links TRBV5-8 to TRBJ1-1; D ambiguous. The germline CDR1 and CDR2 sequences are SGHTS and YDEGEE. V dropped 1 base and J dropped 0 bases, with 10 bases sitting between them. CDR3 size: 15 residues. For the CDR3, the DNA is TGTGCCAGCAGCTTGCTGGGGAGCATGAACACTGAAGCTTTCTTT. This gives the protein CASSLLGSMNTEAFF.

The chain combines TRBV2 with TRBJ2-7; D possibly corresponds to TRBD2 (6 bases). The CDR3 sequence is 12 residues long. Deletions cut 7 bases from V and 7 bases from J, with 14 bases between. Germline CDR1 is SNHLY and CDR2 is FYNNEI. For the CDR3, the DNA is TGTGCCAGCAACGGAGGGGTGAGGGAGCAGTACTTC. It yields the protein CASNGGVREQYF.

The V gene is TRBV29-1, the J gene TRBJ2-5, with a tentative D call TRBD2 (5 bases). Trimming stripped 2 bases from V and 3 bases from J, with 22 bases between. Germline values: CDR1 SQVTM, CDR2 ANQGSEA. This CDR3 is built from 17 residues. The CDR3 sequence is CSVETPLAGKPEETQYF. The CDR3, as DNA: TGCAGCGTTGAAACCCCGCTAGCCGGAAAACCCGAAGAGACCCAGTACTTC.

The chain has TRBV20-1 and TRBJ2-5; D is unclear. Germline V gene data show CDR1 as DFQATT and CDR2 as SNEGSKA (reference sequence). The germline V and J ends were trimmed by 0 bases and 3 bases, with 2 bases remaining between them. The length of the CDR3 is 11 residues. CDR3 nucleotides: TGCAGTGCTAGAGATAAAGAGACCCAGTACTTC. Protein product: CSARDKETQYF.

The V gene is TRBV6-6, the J gene TRBJ1-6; D is unresolved. V was cut by 6 bases and J by 8 bases, with 20 bases left in between. The CDR3 has 16 amino acids. CDR1 is MNHNY and CDR2 is SVGAGI in the germline V gene (reference sequence). The CDR3 coding sequence is TGTGCCAGCAGGCGGCCCGGAGGCGGCGGAGATTCACCCCTCCACTTT. Translation: CASRRPGGGGDSPLHF.

This clone was counted a few times. J is TRBJ1-2 and V is TRBV5-6, with no clear D. This CDR3 comprises 14 residues. The germline CDR1 and CDR2 sequences are SGHDT and YYEEEE. The germline V and J ends were trimmed by 3 bases and 2 bases, with 11 bases remaining between them. In DNA form, the CDR3 reads TGTGCCAGCAGCTATGGCGACACAAACTATGGCTACACCTTC. It yields the protein CASSYGDTNYGYTF.

The chain recombines TRBV19 with TRBJ2-1; 12 bases align to TRBD2. Germline CDR1 reads LNHDA; CDR2 reads SQIVND (reference sequence). The CDR3 is 15 amino acids. With 5 bases clipped from V and 9 bases from J, the junction kept 8 bases outside the gene matches. CDR3 DNA: TGTGCCAGTAGTGTACTAGCGGGGGGAGAGGGTGAGCAGTTCTTC. It yields the protein CASSVLAGGEGEQFF.

The V call is TRBV7-9, the J call TRBJ2-2; 7 nucleotides agree with TRBD1. CDR1 is SEHNR and CDR2 is FQNEAQ in the germline V gene (reference sequence). The CDR3 loop spans 16 amino acids. The V and J ends lost 5 bases and 3 bases, in that order; junction bases with no gene match: 9. CDR3 in amino acids: CASSPERGLDTGELFF. CDR3 bases: TGTGCCAGCAGCCCTGAAAGGGGGCTGGACACCGGGGAGCTGTTTTTT.